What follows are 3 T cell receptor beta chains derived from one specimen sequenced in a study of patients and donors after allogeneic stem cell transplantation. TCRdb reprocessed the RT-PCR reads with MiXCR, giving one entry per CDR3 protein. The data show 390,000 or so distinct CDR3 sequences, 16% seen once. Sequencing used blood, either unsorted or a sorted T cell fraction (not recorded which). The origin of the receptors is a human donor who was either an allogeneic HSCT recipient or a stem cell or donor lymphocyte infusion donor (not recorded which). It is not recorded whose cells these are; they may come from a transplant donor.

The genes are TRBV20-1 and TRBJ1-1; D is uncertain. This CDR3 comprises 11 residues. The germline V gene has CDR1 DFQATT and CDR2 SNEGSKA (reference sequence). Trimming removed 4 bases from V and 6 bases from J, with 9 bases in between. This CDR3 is CSAKRPSEAFF. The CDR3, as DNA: TGCAGTGCTAAAAGACCGTCTGAAGCTTTCTTT.

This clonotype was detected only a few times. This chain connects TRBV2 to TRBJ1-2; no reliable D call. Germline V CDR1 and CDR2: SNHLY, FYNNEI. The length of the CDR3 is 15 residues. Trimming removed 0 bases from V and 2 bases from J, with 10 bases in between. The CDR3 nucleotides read TGTGCCAGCAGTGAAGCGCGGGAACTCAACTATGGCTACACCTTC. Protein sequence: CASSEARELNYGYTF.

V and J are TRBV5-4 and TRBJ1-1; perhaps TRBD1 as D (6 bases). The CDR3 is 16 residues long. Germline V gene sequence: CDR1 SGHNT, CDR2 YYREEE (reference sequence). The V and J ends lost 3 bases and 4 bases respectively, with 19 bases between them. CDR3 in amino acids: CASSSIRDPRGTEAFF. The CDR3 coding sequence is TGTGCCAGCAGCTCCATCCGGGACCCCAGGGGCACTGAAGCTTTCTTT. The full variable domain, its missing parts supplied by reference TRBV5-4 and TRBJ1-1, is ETGVTQSPTHLIKTRGQQVTLRCSSQSGHNTVSWYQQALGQGPQFIFQYYREEENGRGNFPPRFSGLQFPNYSSELNVNALELDDSALYLCASSSIRDPRGTEAFFGQGTRLTVV.